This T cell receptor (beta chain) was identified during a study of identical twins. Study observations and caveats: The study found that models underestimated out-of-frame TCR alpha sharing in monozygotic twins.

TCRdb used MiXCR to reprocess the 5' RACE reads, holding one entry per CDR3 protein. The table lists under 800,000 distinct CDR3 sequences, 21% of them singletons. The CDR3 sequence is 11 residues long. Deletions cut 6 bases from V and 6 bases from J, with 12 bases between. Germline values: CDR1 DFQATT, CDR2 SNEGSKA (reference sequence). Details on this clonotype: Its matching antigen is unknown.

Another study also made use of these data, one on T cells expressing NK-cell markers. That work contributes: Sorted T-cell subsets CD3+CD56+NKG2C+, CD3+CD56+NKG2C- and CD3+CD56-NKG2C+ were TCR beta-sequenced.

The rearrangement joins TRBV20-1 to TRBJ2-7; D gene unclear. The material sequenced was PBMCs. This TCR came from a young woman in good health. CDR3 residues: CSAKLLTEQYF. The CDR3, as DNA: TGCAGTGCCAAACTCCTTACCGAGCAGTACTTC.